The subject of this entry is one T cell receptor (beta chain). Its specificity is not known. This specimen comes from a study of cytomegalovirus exposure and HLA in healthy donors. Study observations and caveats: Several of the most significant clusters appeared linked to common viral pathogens, based on a later analysis.

Germline lookup yields CDR1 GTSNPN and CDR2 SVGIG (reference sequence). The CDR3 has 14 amino acids. Unmatched junction bases numbered 5, after V lost 2 bases and J lost 3 bases. Both 60 Vbeta primers and 13 Jbeta primers went into the PCR. Sequenced by immunoSEQ multiplex PCR; TCRdb stores in-frame clones only, minus some. Among approximately 58,000 clones listed, about 80% were seen once. The V gene is TRBV30, the J gene TRBJ2-3, with TRBD2 matching over 7 bases. Material: PBMCs. This TCR derives from a man aged 25 to 40 in good health and CMV-seronegative. In DNA, the CDR3 is TGTGCCTGGAGTCAGGGAGGGGCTACAGATACGCAGTATTTT. The encoded protein is CAWSQGGATDTQYF.